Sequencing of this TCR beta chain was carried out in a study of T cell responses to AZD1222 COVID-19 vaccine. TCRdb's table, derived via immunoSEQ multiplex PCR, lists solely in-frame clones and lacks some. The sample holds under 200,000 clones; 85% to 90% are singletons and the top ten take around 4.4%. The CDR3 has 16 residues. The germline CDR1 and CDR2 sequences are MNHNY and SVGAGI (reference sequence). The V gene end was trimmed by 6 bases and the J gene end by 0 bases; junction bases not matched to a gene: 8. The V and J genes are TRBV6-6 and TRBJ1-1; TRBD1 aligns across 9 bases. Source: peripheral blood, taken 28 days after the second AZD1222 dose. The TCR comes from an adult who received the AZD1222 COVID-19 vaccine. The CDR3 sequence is CASSRGQGKMNTEAFF. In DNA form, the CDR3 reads TGTGCCAGCAGCCGCGGACAGGGGAAAATGAACACTGAAGCTTTCTTT.